This T cell receptor beta chain was documented in a study of T cell responses to AZD1222 COVID-19 vaccine. Findings and caveats of the study: Baseline testing showed seropositivity in only a handful of AZD1222 recipients.

Germline V gene lookup returns CDR1 MDHEN and CDR2 SYDVKM. V was cut by 8 bases and J by 4 bases, with 14 bases left in between. The CDR3 runs to 13 residues. Produced via immunoSEQ multiplex PCR; TCRdb's table is partial and in-frame only. The sample includes 95,000 to 110,000 clones, roughly 90% of them seen just once. The table lists this clone with a few counts. Antigen specificity is unknown. Sequenced material: peripheral blood, taken on day 0 of AZD1222 vaccination. V and J are TRBV28 and TRBJ1-2, with D tentatively TRBD1 (5 bases). This TCR came from an adult in good health. CDR3 loop: CASAQGRIYGYTF. CDR3 sequence (DNA): TGTGCCAGCGCCCAGGGCAGAATCTATGGCTACACCTTC.